A single sample is the source of the 25 T cell receptor beta chains below, sequenced in a study of cytomegalovirus exposure and HLA in healthy donors. The PCR ran on 60 Vbeta and 13 Jbeta primers. The table came from immunoSEQ multiplex PCR; TCRdb's copy has only in-frame clones and leaves some out. The sample has about 210,000 clones, and its top ten clones hold approximately 1%. Sequencing was performed on PBMCs. The receptors come from a woman under 40 in good health and CMV-seropositive.

The genes are TRBV7-9 and TRBJ2-3; 8 nucleotides agree with TRBD2. Germline trimming cut 6 bases from V and 4 bases from J; bases unmatched to any gene: 9. This CDR3 region has 15 residues. Germline CDR1 and CDR2: SEHNR and FQNEAQ (reference sequence). In nucleotides, the CDR3 is TGTGCCAGCAGTCCATCTAGCGGGCAGGCAGATACGCAGTATTTT. Translation: CASSPSSGQADTQYF. The variable domain in full, completed from reference TRBV7-9 and TRBJ2-3, reads DTGVSQNPRHKITKRGQNVTFRCDPISEHNRLYWYRQTLGQGPEFLTYFQNEAQLEKSRLLSDRFSAERPKGSFSTLEIQRTEQGDSAMYLCASSPSSGQADTQYFGPGTRLTVL.

V is TRBV4-1 and J is TRBJ2-4; weak D call: TRBD1 (6 bases). Germline-derived CDR1 and CDR2 are MGHRA and YSYEKL. The ends were cut back, 0 bases at V and 0 bases at J, with 12 bases in the middle. The CDR3 length is 17 residues. CDR3 DNA: TGCGCCAGCAGCCAAGATAGGCAGGGGCTAGCCAAAAACATTCAGTACTTC. Translated: CASSQDRQGLAKNIQYF.

This chain connects TRBV29-1 to TRBJ2-1, with 8 nucleotides matching TRBD2. V was clipped by 0 bases and J by 9 bases; unmatched bases: 7. This CDR3 is 14 amino acids long. CDR1 and CDR2 (germline): SQVTM, ANQGSEA. The DNA of the CDR3 is TGCAGCGTTGAAGACCCCTCGGGGGGGAGTGAGCAGTTCTTC. This translates into CSVEDPSGGSEQFF.

V usage is TRBV6-1 and J usage is TRBJ2-7, with 7 bases matching TRBD2. Trimming cost V 4 bases and J 6 bases; bases outside gene matches: 9. CDR3 size: 14 residues. The germline V gene has CDR1 MNHNS and CDR2 SASEGT. CDR3 sequence (DNA): TGTGCCAGCAGTGGTAGATTTCGCGGGGGCGAGCAGTACTTC. Translated: CASSGRFRGGEQYF.

This chain connects TRBV27 to TRBJ2-1; 8 nucleotides align to TRBD1. Looked up from germline, CDR1 is MNHEY and CDR2 is SMNVEV (reference sequence). The CDR3 runs to 16 residues. The trim removed 5 bases at V and 0 bases at J, leaving 6 bases unmatched. CDR3 nucleotides: TGTGCCAGCAGTACCTCCGGGACAGGCTCCTACAATGAGCAGTTCTTC. This codes for CASSTSGTGSYNEQFF.

The chain employs TRBV4-1 and TRBJ2-7; 7 nucleotides line up with TRBD1. Germline lookup yields CDR1 MGHRA and CDR2 YSYEKL. J lost 2 bases, V lost 4 bases, and 5 bases had no gene match. The CDR3 spans 14 residues. The CDR3 sequence: CASSPVGQPYEQYF. The CDR3 bases are TGCGCCAGCAGCCCAGTGGGACAGCCCTACGAGCAGTACTTC.

V and J are TRBV9 and TRBJ1-5, with D perhaps TRBD1 (6 bases). Trimming removed 4 bases from V and 5 bases from J, with 13 bases in between. This CDR3 contains 14 residues. CDR1 and CDR2 (germline): SGDLS, YYNGEE. CDR3 nucleotides: TGTGCCAGCAGCCAGGACAGTTTCGATCAGCCCCAGCATTTT. This codes for CASSQDSFDQPQHF.

This chain links TRBV6-6 with TRBJ2-5; 7 bases are a match to TRBD2. The CDR3 length is 16 residues. CDR1 is MNHNY, CDR2 SVGAGI, per germline (reference sequence). V lost 2 bases to trimming and J lost 2 bases; unmatched junction nucleotides: 8. CDR3 nucleotides: TGTGCCAGCAGTTACGCCTTGGGGGGGAGGCAAGAGACCCAGTACTTC. It encodes CASSYALGGRQETQYF.

This chain links TRBV11-2 with TRBJ2-7, with TRBD2 identical over 15 bases. Germline V gives CDR1 SGHAT, CDR2 FQNNGV. The V gene end was trimmed by 4 bases and the J gene end by 2 bases; junction bases not matched to a gene: 9. This CDR3 is 18 amino acids long. CDR3 DNA: TGTGCCAGCAGCTCGCGGACTAGCGGGAGGGCCGGGGCCTACGAGCAGTACTTC. Protein: CASSSRTSGRAGAYEQYF.

The chain combines TRBV2 with TRBJ2-1; 7 bases line up with TRBD2. Germline CDR1 is SNHLY and CDR2 is FYNNEI. This CDR3 comprises 16 residues. J was trimmed by 4 bases and V by 3 bases; bases with no gene match: 9. Here the CDR3 reads CASSDPLATAYNEQFF. In DNA form, the CDR3 reads TGTGCCAGCAGTGACCCACTAGCGACGGCTTACAATGAGCAGTTCTTC.

V gene TRBV6-5 combines with J gene TRBJ1-2, with a tentative D call TRBD1 (5 bases). The CDR3 totals 12 residues. The germline gives CDR1 MNHEY, CDR2 SVGAGI. Trimming took 6 bases from V and 1 from J, leaving 6 bases between them. Here the CDR3 reads CASSDSNYGYTF. The CDR3 nucleotides read TGTGCCAGCAGCGACAGTAACTATGGCTACACCTTC.

The chain joins TRBV12-5 to TRBJ1-1; 7 bases map to TRBD1. The CDR3 sequence is 16 residues long. The trim removed 6 bases at V and 3 bases at J, leaving 13 bases unmatched. Per the germline V gene, CDR1 is LGHNT and CDR2 is FRNRAP. CDR3 nucleotides: TGTGCTAGTGGACTGGGGATGGGACAGCCTCACACTGAAGCTTTCTTT. Protein product: CASGLGMGQPHTEAFF.

V usage is TRBV5-1 and J usage is TRBJ1-1; D not certain. Between the trimmed V and J ends, which lost 4 bases and 0 bases, there was a span of 13 bases. This CDR3 spans 15 amino acids. Germline V CDR1 and CDR2: SGHRS, YFSETQ. The chain's CDR3 is CASSLFSTMNTEAFF. CDR3 nucleotides: TGCGCCAGCAGCCTATTCTCGACAATGAACACTGAAGCTTTCTTT. Variable domain in full (rest from reference TRBV5-1 and TRBJ1-1): KAGVTQTPRYLIKTRGQQVTLSCSPISGHRSVSWYQQTPGQGLQFLFEYFSETQRNKGNFPGRFSGRQFSNSRSEMNVSTLELGDSALYLCASSLFSTMNTEAFFGQGTRLTVV.

The chain couples TRBV25-1 to TRBJ2-3; the D is unclear. CDR3 length equals 13 residues. The V end was cut by 6 bases, the J end by 6 bases, with 13 bases between. Germline CDR1 reads MGHDK; CDR2 reads SYGVNS. The chain's CDR3 is CASSPNIPDTQYF. As DNA, the CDR3 is TGTGCCAGCAGCCCCAACATCCCCGATACGCAGTATTTT.

This chain joins TRBV29-1 and TRBJ1-2, with a weak D call TRBD1 (5 bases). The CDR3 sequence is 11 residues long. Germline CDR1 SQVTM, CDR2 ANQGSEA. The V gene lost 3 bases and the J gene lost 7 bases, with 9 bases spanning the gap. CDR3 sequence: CSVDQGSGYTF. CDR3 DNA sequence: TGCAGCGTTGACCAGGGTTCTGGCTACACCTTC.

The chain couples TRBV9 to TRBJ2-5; a weak D match, TRBD1 (5 bases). The V gene lost 0 bases and the J gene lost 2 bases, with 11 bases spanning the gap. This CDR3 has 15 amino acids. Germline V gene sequence: CDR1 SGDLS, CDR2 YYNGEE. CDR3 in amino acids: CASSVGPGMQETQYF. The CDR3 DNA reads TGTGCCAGCAGCGTAGGGCCAGGGATGCAAGAGACCCAGTACTTC.

CDR3 coding DNA: TGTGCCAGCTCATCGACAGGTTTTAGGAGGGAGACCCAGTACTTC. Amino acid sequence: CASSSTGFRRETQYF. This rearrangement joins TRBV18 to TRBJ2-5; the D gene is possibly TRBD1 (6 bases). The CDR3 length is 15 residues. Germline V gives CDR1 KGHSH, CDR2 LQKENI. V dropped 5 bases and J dropped 5 bases, with 18 bases sitting between them.

The genes are TRBV19 and TRBJ2-5; D uncertain. CDR1 is LNHDA, CDR2 SQIVND, per germline (reference sequence). The V end lost 6 bases, the J end lost 4 bases, and 12 bases lay between the germline ends. The CDR3 is 13 amino acids. CDR3 sequence (DNA): TGTGCCAGTAGACGGTCGATACTAGAGACCCAGTACTTC. Its protein product is CASRRSILETQYF.

The chain combines TRBV6-1 with TRBJ2-5, with D possibly TRBD2 on 5 matching bases. This CDR3 spans 15 amino acids. The V and J ends lost 0 bases and 0 bases respectively, with 8 bases between them. Germline assignment: CDR1 MNHNS and CDR2 SASEGT. DNA of the CDR3: TGTGCCAGCAGTGAAGCGGCCGGGGACCAAGAGACCCAGTACTTC. Amino acids: CASSEAAGDQETQYF.

This chain uses TRBV4-1 with TRBJ2-1; 11 nucleotides line up with TRBD2. CDR3 length equals 16 residues. V dropped 1 base and J dropped 9; count of bases not matched to a gene: 8. The germline gives CDR1 MGHRA, CDR2 YSYEKL. The CDR3 nucleotides read TGCGCCAGCAGCCAAGTGGGGGGACTAGCGGTTAGTGAGCAGTTCTTC. As protein: CASSQVGGLAVSEQFF.

CDR3: CASIGGGLYEQYF. CDR3 coding DNA: TGTGCCAGCATTGGCGGGGGCCTCTACGAGCAGTACTTC. This sequence joins TRBV2 and TRBJ2-7; a possible D gene is TRBD2 (7 bases). V was shortened by 7 bases and J by 3 bases, with 13 bases between the two germline ends. Germline V gene lookup returns CDR1 SNHLY and CDR2 FYNNEI. The CDR3 consists of 13 residues.

The chain links TRBV21-1 to TRBJ1-1; the table's TRBD1 call for D was not verified on the DNA. TRBV21-1 is annotated as a pseudogene. The CDR3 is 17 amino acids. CDR3 sequence: CASSKRKDWGQNTEAFF. In nucleotides, the CDR3 is TGTGCCAGCAGCAAACGCAAGGATTGGGGGCAGAACACTGAAGCTTTCTTT.

The V call is TRBV5-1, the J call TRBJ2-1; tentative D call: TRBD1 (5 bases). Germline loops: CDR1 SGHRS, CDR2 YFSETQ. The ends were cut back, 5 bases at V and 5 bases at J, with 11 bases in the middle. This CDR3 is built from 13 residues. CDR3 coding DNA: TGCGCCAGCAGAGTCAGGGTCGACAATGAGCAGTTCTTC. Amino acids: CASRVRVDNEQFF.

This sequence joins TRBV5-4 and TRBJ2-1; 10 bases fit TRBD1. Trimming took 4 bases from V and 14 from J; bases not matched to a gene: 15. Per the germline V gene, CDR1 is SGHNT and CDR2 is YYREEE (reference sequence). CDR3 length equals 15 residues. CDR3 sequence: CASSRSGTGDEGKFF. For the CDR3, the DNA is TGTGCCAGCAGCCGGAGTGGGACAGGGGATGAGGGCAAGTTCTTC.

The genes are TRBV12-5 and TRBJ2-3, with 8 bases that match TRBD2. CDR3 length: 17 amino acids. The germline CDR1 and CDR2 sequences are LGHNT and FRNRAP. Trimming took 3 bases from V and 0 from J; bases not matched to a gene: 8. In nucleotides, the CDR3 is TGTGCTAGTGGTTTTGGGCGGGGGGCCCCTAGCACAGATACGCAGTATTTT. Translated, it gives CASGFGRGAPSTDTQYF.